Each of the 11 T cell receptor beta chains below was sequenced from the same sample in a study of early T cells in non-severe SARS-CoV-2 infection. Via MiXCR, TCRdb re-called the 5' RACE reads, giving one row per CDR3 protein. Of approximately 77,000 distinct CDR3 sequences listed, approximately 12% were seen once; the top ten hold 15% to 18%. The specimen was whole blood, collected at baseline. The receptors stem from an adult who was a healthcare worker with PCR-confirmed SARS-CoV-2 infection or an uninfected control (not recorded which). The donor label of this sample is uncertain.

There are many counts of this clonotype. The chain combines TRBV12-5 with TRBJ1-4; no firm D call. The CDR3 is made up of 16 amino acids. Germline V gene data show CDR1 as LGHNT and CDR2 as FRNRAP. V was clipped by 0 bases and J by 10 bases, with 18 bases between them. The DNA for the CDR3 is TGTGCTAGTGGTTTGGTACGAAGCGATGGAGAAGTAAAACTGTTTTTT. It yields the protein CASGLVRSDGEVKLFF.

The V call is TRBV4-3, the J call TRBJ1-3; possibly TRBD1 for D (6 bases). This CDR3 has 15 amino acids. Trimming pared 0 bases from V and 8 bases from J, leaving 14 bases between. CDR1 and CDR2 (germline): LGHNA, YSLEER. The CDR3 loop is CASSQDWRGSYTIYF. The DNA for the CDR3 is TGCGCCAGCAGCCAAGATTGGAGGGGGTCATACACCATATATTTT.

The CDR3 region is CASSEGQGAVSTGELFF. The CDR3 nucleotides read TGTGCCAGCAGCGAGGGACAGGGGGCAGTAAGCACCGGGGAGCTGTTTTTT. The chain recombines TRBV7-6 with TRBJ2-2; 12 bases are shared with TRBD1. The CDR3 contains 17 residues. Germline lookup yields CDR1 SGHVS and CDR2 FNYEAQ. V shed 5 bases, J shed 4 bases, and the junction held 8 bases outside the gene matches.

This clonotype has more than one count but fewer than ten. This chain uses TRBV7-2 with TRBJ2-1; D perhaps matches TRBD2 (5 bases). The V gene's germline CDR1 is SGHTA and CDR2 FQGNSA. The CDR3 spans 12 residues. V lost 2 bases and J lost 12, with 11 bases in between. CDR3: CASSLSRGRQFF. The CDR3 DNA follows: TGTGCCAGCAGCTTATCCCGCGGGCGGCAGTTCTTC.

V and J are TRBV20-1 and TRBJ2-5; TRBD2 matches 11 bases. CDR1 DFQATT and CDR2 SNEGSKA come from the germline V gene (reference sequence). The V and J ends lost 5 bases and 0 bases, in that order; junction bases with no gene match: 5. The CDR3 covers 15 residues. The CDR3: CSAQGLAENQETQYF. The CDR3 nucleotides are TGCAGTGCTCAGGGACTAGCGGAGAACCAAGAGACCCAGTACTTC.

The chain recombines TRBV5-1 with TRBJ1-3; D gene unclear. Trimming removed 4 bases at V and 0 bases at J, with 11 bases between. In germline, CDR1 is SGHRS, CDR2 YFSETQ. CDR3 length equals 15 residues. The CDR3 region has the DNA TGCGCCAGCAGCCCTGAGGCCGGCTCTGGAAACACCATATATTTT. Amino acids: CASSPEAGSGNTIYF.

The chain links TRBV4-3 to TRBJ2-5; D gene uncertain. V lost 1 base to trimming and J lost 1 base, with 13 bases between them. The germline gives CDR1 LGHNA, CDR2 YSLEER. The length of the CDR3 is 16 residues. The CDR3 bases are TGCGCCAGCAGCCAAGTAGGATGGGCAGGCCAAGAGACCCAGTACTTC. This sequence encodes CASSQVGWAGQETQYF.

This clonotype was counted a few times. The chain joins TRBV11-1 to TRBJ2-7, with D perhaps being TRBD1 or TRBD2 (5 bases each). V was cut by 5 bases and J by 3 bases, with 11 bases left in between. This CDR3 has 13 residues. CDR1 SGHAT and CDR2 FQDESV come from the germline V gene (reference sequence). The CDR3 spells CASSPGRNYEQYF. CDR3 DNA sequence: TGTGCCAGCAGCCCGGGACGAAACTACGAGCAGTACTTC.

This clonotype was observed a handful of times. V and J are TRBV6-1 and TRBJ1-4; the D gene is possibly TRBD1 (6 bases). Per germline, CDR1 MNHNS and CDR2 SASEGT. This CDR3 is 14 amino acids long. V lost 6 bases to trimming and J lost 7 bases, with 15 bases between them. The CDR3 sequence: CASRVQGLSEKLFF. The CDR3 nucleotides are TGTGCCAGCAGAGTACAGGGACTGAGTGAAAAACTGTTTTTT.

In this sample, this clonotype turned up a few times. The rearrangement links TRBV12-3 or TRBV12-4 to TRBJ2-2, with no clear D. The CDR3 length is 12 residues. V lost 6 bases and J 2 bases, leaving 4 bases between the germline ends. The CDR3 region is CASSVNTGELFF. The CDR3, as DNA: TGTGCCAGCAGCGTAAACACCGGGGAGCTGTTTTTT.

This clonotype was picked up a small number of times. The V gene is TRBV20-1, the J gene TRBJ2-7, with D perhaps matching TRBD2 (5 bases). The CDR3 extends over 15 amino acids. V was pared by 0 bases and J by 5 bases, with 17 bases between. The germline V gene encodes CDR1 DFQATT and CDR2 SNEGSKA (reference sequence). DNA for the CDR3: TGCAGTGCTAGAGACCGGGGAATTTTGGTCCACGAGCAGTACTTC. The encoded protein is CSARDRGILVHEQYF.